This T cell receptor beta chain derives from a study of cytomegalovirus exposure and HLA in healthy donors. Study in general: The Caucasian-associated ancestry cluster contained about 80% of the approximately 400 genotyped donors. Study-level results: Later analysis reportedly placed an Asian-associated ancestry cluster below the approximately 700-donor mean in N-insertions. In a later analysis, common viral pathogens appeared linked to several of the most significant clusters.

Both 60 Vbeta primers and 13 Jbeta primers went into the PCR. Using immunoSEQ multiplex PCR, the repertoire was profiled, and TCRdb retains in-frame clones only, with some absent. The top ten hold 2% to 2.5% of the sample, which has 150,000 to 190,000 clones, approximately 81% seen once. V dropped 0 bases and J dropped 5; count of bases not matched to a gene: 10. The V gene's germline CDR1 is LGHNA and CDR2 YNFKEQ. This CDR3 comprises 18 residues. Unrecorded immune exposure was likely among donors, who were nominally healthy when sampled. As to this clone: Its specificity is unknown.

This clonotype was obtained from a woman under 30 in good health and CMV-seronegative. V gene TRBV4-2 combines with J gene TRBJ2-7, with TRBD2 identical over 13 bases. Sequencing was done on a sample of PBMCs. The DNA of the CDR3 is TGTGCCAGCAGCCAAGATCTACTAGCGGGAGGGGGCGCGGACGAGCAGTACTTC. This codes for CASSQDLLAGGGADEQYF.